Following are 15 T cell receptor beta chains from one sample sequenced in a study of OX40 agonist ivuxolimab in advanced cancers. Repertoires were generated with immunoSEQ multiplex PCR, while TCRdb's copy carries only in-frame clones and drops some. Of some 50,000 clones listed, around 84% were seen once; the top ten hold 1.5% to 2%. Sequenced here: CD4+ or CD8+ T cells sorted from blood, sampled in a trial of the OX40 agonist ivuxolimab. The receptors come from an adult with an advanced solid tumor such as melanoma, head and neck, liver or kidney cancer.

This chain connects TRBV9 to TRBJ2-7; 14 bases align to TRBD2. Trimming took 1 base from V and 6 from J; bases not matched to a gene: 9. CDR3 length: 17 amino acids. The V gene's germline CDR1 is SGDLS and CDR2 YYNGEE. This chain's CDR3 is CASSVSGTSGRGGEQYF. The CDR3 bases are TGTGCCAGCAGCGTATCCGGGACTAGCGGGAGAGGGGGCGAGCAGTACTTC.

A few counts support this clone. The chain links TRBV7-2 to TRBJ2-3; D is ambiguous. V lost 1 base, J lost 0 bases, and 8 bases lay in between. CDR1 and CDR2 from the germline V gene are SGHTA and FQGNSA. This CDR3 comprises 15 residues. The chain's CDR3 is CASSLVSPSTDTQYF. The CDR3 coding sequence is TGTGCCAGCAGCTTAGTTTCCCCTAGCACAGATACGCAGTATTTT.

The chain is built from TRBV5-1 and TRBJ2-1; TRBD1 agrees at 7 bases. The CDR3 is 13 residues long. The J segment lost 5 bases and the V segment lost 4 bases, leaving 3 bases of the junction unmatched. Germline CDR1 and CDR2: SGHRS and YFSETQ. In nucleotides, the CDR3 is TGCGCCAGCAGCGTGGGGACAGACAATGAGCAGTTCTTC. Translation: CASSVGTDNEQFF. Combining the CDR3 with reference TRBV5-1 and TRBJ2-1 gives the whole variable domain KAGVTQTPRYLIKTRGQQVTLSCSPISGHRSVSWYQQTPGQGLQFLFEYFSETQRNKGNFPGRFSGRQFSNSRSEMNVSTLELGDSALYLCASSVGTDNEQFFGPGTRLTVL.

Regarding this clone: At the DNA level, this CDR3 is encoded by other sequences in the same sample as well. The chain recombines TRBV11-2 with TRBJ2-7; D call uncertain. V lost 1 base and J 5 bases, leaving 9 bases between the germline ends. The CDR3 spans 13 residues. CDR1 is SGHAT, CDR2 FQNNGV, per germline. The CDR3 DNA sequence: TGTGCCAGCAGCTTAGTACGCGGCGACGAGCAGTACTTC. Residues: CASSLVRGDEQYF. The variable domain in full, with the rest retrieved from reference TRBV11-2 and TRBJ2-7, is EAGVAQSPRYKIIEKRQSVAFWCNPISGHATLYWYQQILGQGPKLLIQFQNNGVVDDSQLPKDRFSAERLKGVDSTLKIQPAKLEDSAVYLCASSLVRGDEQYFGPGTRLTVT.

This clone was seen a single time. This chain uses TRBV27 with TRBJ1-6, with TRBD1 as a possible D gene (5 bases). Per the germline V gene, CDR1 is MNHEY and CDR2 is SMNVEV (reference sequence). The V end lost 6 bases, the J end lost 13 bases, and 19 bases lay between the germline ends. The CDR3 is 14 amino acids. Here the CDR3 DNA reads TGTGCCAGCAGCCTTAGGGGCGGAAGTTCGCCCCTCCACTTT. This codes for CASSLRGGSSPLHF.

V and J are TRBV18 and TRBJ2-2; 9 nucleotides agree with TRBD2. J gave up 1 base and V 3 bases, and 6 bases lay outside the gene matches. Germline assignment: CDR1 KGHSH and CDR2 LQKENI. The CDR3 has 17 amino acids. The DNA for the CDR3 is TGTGCCAGCTCACCTAGCGGGAGTGGAAGGAACACCGGGGAGCTGTTTTTT. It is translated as CASSPSGSGRNTGELFF.

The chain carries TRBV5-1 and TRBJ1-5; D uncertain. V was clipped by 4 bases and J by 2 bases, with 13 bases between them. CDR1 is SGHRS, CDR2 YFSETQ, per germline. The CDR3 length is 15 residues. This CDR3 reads CASSADGEGNQPQHF. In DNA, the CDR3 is TGCGCCAGCAGCGCCGACGGAGAGGGCAATCAGCCCCAGCATTTT. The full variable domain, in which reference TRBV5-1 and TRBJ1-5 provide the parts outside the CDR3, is KAGVTQTPRYLIKTRGQQVTLSCSPISGHRSVSWYQQTPGQGLQFLFEYFSETQRNKGNFPGRFSGRQFSNSRSEMNVSTLELGDSALYLCASSADGEGNQPQHFGDGTRLSIL.

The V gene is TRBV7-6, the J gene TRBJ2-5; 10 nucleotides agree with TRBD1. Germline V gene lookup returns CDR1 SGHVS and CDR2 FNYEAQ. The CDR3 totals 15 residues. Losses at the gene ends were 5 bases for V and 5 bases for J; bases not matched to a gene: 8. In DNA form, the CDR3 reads TGTGCCAGCAGCCGAGACAGGGGGCAATTCGAGACCCAGTACTTC. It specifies CASSRDRGQFETQYF.

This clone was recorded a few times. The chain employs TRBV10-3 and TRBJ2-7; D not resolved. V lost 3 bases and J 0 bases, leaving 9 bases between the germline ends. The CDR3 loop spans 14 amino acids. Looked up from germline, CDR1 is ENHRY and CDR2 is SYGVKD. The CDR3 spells CAISERVLSYEQYF. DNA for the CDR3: TGTGCCATCAGTGAACGGGTCCTCTCCTACGAGCAGTACTTC.

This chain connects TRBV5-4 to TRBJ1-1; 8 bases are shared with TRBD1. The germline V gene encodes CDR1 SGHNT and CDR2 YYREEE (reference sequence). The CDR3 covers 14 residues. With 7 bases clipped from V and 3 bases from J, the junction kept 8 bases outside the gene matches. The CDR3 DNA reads TGTGCCAGCGGTCCCGGGACAGGTCACACTGAAGCTTTCTTT. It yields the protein CASGPGTGHTEAFF.

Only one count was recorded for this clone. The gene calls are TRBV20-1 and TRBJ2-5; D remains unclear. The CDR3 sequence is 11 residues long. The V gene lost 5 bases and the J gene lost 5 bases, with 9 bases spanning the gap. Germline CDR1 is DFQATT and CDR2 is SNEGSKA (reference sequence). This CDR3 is CSAETVETQYF. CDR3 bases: TGCAGTGCTGAGACGGTGGAGACCCAGTACTTC.

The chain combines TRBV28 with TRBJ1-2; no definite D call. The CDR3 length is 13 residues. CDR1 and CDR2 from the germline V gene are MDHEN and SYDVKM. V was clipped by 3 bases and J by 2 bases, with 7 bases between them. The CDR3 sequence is CASSFATNYGYTF. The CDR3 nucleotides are TGTGCCAGCAGTTTCGCGACAAACTATGGCTACACCTTC.

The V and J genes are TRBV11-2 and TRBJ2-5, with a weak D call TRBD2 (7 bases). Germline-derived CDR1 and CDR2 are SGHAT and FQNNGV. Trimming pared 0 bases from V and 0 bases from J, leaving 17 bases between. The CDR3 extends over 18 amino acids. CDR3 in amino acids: CASSLDWGGTNYQETQYF. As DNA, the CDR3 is TGTGCCAGCAGCTTAGATTGGGGGGGGACAAACTACCAAGAGACCCAGTACTTC.

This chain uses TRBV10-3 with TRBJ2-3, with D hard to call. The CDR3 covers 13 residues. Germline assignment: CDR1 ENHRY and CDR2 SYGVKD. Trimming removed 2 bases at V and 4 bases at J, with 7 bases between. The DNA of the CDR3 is TGTGCCATCAGTGAGATTGGAGCAGATACGCAGTATTTT. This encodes CAISEIGADTQYF.

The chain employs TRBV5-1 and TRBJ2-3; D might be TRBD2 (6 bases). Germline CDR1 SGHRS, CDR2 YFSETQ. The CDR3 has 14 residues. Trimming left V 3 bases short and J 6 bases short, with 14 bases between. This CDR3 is CASSWGVAVDTQYF. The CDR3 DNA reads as TGCGCCAGCAGCTGGGGGGTAGCGGTTGATACGCAGTATTTT.